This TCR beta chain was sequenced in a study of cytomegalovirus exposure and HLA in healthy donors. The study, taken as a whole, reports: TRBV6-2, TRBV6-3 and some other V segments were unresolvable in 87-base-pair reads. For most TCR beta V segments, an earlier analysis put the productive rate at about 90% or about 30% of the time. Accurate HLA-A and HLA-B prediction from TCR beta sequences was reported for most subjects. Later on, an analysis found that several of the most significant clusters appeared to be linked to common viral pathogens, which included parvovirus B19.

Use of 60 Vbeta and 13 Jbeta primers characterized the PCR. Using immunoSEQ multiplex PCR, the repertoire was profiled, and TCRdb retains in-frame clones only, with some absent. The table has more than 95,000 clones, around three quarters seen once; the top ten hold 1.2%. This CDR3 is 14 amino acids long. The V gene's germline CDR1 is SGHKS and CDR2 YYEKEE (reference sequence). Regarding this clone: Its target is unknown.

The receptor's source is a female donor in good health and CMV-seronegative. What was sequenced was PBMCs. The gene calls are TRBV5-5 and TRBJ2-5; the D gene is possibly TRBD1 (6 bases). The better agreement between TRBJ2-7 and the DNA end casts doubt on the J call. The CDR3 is CASSLQTGWYEQYF. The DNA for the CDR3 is TGTGCCAGCAGCTTGCAAACAGGGTGGTACGAGCAGTACTTC.